This TCR beta chain is drawn from a study of shared clonotypes between healthy human individuals. As to this clone: The target antigen is unknown.

Measured with immunoSEQ multiplex PCR; TCRdb has only the in-frame clones, and not every one. The sample shows a few million clones, less than 95% of them seen only once. Researchers partitioned CD4+ cells into CD45RA+ naive and CD45RA-negative memory subsets. Points from the study as a whole: When naive CD4 clonotypes were compared across a handful of donors, around 4.6% were shared. Generation probabilities of non-shared clonotypes were lower (relative to those shared by all four donors). It was the few donors that limited the genetic and exposure-history diversity represented.

Germline V gene lookup returns CDR1 MNHEY and CDR2 SVGAGI. J gave up 1 base and V 6 bases, and 3 bases lay outside the gene matches. The CDR3 covers 15 residues. The specimen was naive CD4+ T cells from PBMCs. The sample's subset: CD45RA+ positively selected. The rearrangement joins TRBV6-5 to TRBJ2-2, with 9 bases aligning to TRBD1. This receptor was identified in a man aged 18 to 29 in good health. Some clones in this sample may be carry-over from other donors' samples. The CDR3: CASRWDRENTGELFF. CDR3 in DNA: TGTGCCAGCAGATGGGACAGGGAGAACACCGGGGAGCTGTTTTTT.